The sequence of this T cell receptor beta chain was determined in a study of blood T cell repertoires in COVID-19. Study overall: Collection of acute and convalescent COVID-19 samples took place in the United States, Italy and Spain.

CDR3 size: 16 residues. Germline CDR1 is SGDLS and CDR2 is YYNGEE. The V and J ends lost 3 bases and 7 bases, in that order; junction bases with no gene match: 12. Sequencing used immunoSEQ multiplex PCR; TCRdb keeps in-frame clones, though not all of them. The sample includes approximately 70,000 clones, around 91% of them seen just once. The gene calls are TRBV9 and TRBJ2-7; 11 bases match TRBD1. The source of this sequence is a human donor in a cohort sampled during active COVID-19. The material sequenced was peripheral blood. CDR3 protein: CASSGGMGQGVEEQYF. The CDR3 coding sequence is TGTGCCAGCAGCGGCGGAATGGGACAGGGGGTTGAGGAGCAGTACTTC.